This T cell receptor beta chain was sequenced during a study of shared clonotypes between healthy human individuals. Donors, without exception, were Caucasian adults residing in Nashville, Tennessee. Comments on this clone: One junction end disagrees with the germline gene, perhaps due to a read error.

The CDR3 is 11 amino acids. Germline values: CDR1 MGHRA, CDR2 YSYEKL. It was across several immunoSEQ plates that each subset's genomic DNA was evenly split. This table comes from immunoSEQ multiplex PCR, and its TCRdb copy is limited to in-frame clones, with some not included. This table holds 520,000 or so clones, around 79% found once. This sequence originates from a woman in her thirties or forties in good health. Some clones in this sample may be carry-over from other donors' samples. The chain recombines TRBV4-1 with TRBJ2-5, with D perhaps given as TRBD1 or TRBD2 (5 bases each). Sequences were obtained from PBMCs. CDR3 nucleotides: TGTGCCAGCAGCCAGTCCAGGGAGCAGTACTTC. Its protein is CASSQSREQYF.